This TCR beta chain was recovered during a study of T-cell reconstitution after alpha-beta-depleted transplantation in children. V was clipped by 2 bases and J by 8 bases; unmatched bases: 12. The CDR3 extends over 17 amino acids. Germline V gene lookup returns CDR1 LGHDT and CDR2 YNNKEL (reference sequence). Remarks on this clonotype: Antigen unknown.

Preparation of the TCRbeta library involved a method that used unique molecular identifiers. TCRdb called the PCR reads again in MiXCR, with one record for every CDR3 protein. The sample lists more than 500,000 distinct CDR3 sequences, about an eighth seen once, with 14% in the top ten. Whole-study results and caveats: Expanded graft clones numbering several hundred reportedly gave rise to alpha-beta T cells about two months after transplant. TCRbeta diversity was high at day 60 in some patients (a result of surviving recipient T cells and thymic progenitors). Most T-cell counts and diversity one year after the transplant came from T cells that were newly produced.

The sequenced sample was PBMCs, mostly from graft donor cells, obtained 180 days after TCRalphabeta/CD19-depleted stem cell transplant. The V and J genes are TRBV3-1 and TRBJ2-1; 10 bases are a match to TRBD1. This receptor was identified in a female patient between 2 and 15 years old who had a stem cell transplant for aplastic anemia, so the T cells may come from the graft donor. The CDR3 DNA sequence: TGTGCCAGCAGCCAATTAAGTTCGGGACAGGGGATCCATGAGCAGTTCTTC. Translating gives CASSQLSSGQGIHEQFF.